This TCR beta chain was found in a study of cytomegalovirus exposure and HLA in healthy donors. Study-level points and caveats: Researchers reportedly found TCR beta sequences accurately predicted most subjects' HLA-A and HLA-B alleles. Among TCR sequences, most were rare, though some public TCRs appeared in many donors.

Turning to this clone: Its specificity is unknown.

Vbeta (60) and Jbeta (13) primers were used in the PCR. Authors' methods: There were 70 million to 95 million unique TCR beta chains by a later count, and some 12 million of them were shared. Generated by immunoSEQ multiplex PCR, the TCRdb table keeps only in-frame clones and is missing some. V and J calls and clone size are as listed in that table; D and trimming were resolved from the DNA. This table lists around 130,000 clones. V was pared by 0 bases and J by 6 bases, with 15 bases between. The CDR3 length is 16 residues. Looked up from germline, CDR1 is MNHEY and CDR2 is SVGAGI. This sequence was found in a woman in her thirties or forties in good health and CMV-seronegative. This sequence joins TRBV6-5 and TRBJ2-4, with D possibly TRBD2 on 6 matching bases. The sequencing input was PBMCs. CDR3: CASSYSGGSGGNIQYF. The CDR3, as DNA: TGTGCCAGCAGTTACTCGGGGGGATCTGGGGGAAACATTCAGTACTTC.